One sample yielded the 31 T cell receptor beta chains listed below, sequenced in a study of cytomegalovirus exposure and HLA in healthy donors. 13 Jbeta primers and 60 Vbeta primers were used for the PCR. Measured with immunoSEQ multiplex PCR; TCRdb has only the in-frame clones, and not every one. The data contain approximately 97,000 clones, approximately 71% of them singletons. The sequenced material came from PBMCs. These receptors all come from a male donor in good health and CMV-seropositive.

V usage is TRBV5-6 and J usage is TRBJ2-5; 10 positions agree with TRBD1. The V gene's germline CDR1 is SGHDT and CDR2 YYEEEE. This CDR3 spans 16 amino acids. V shed 1 base and J 11 bases; nucleotides not matched to a gene: 14. The chain's CDR3 is CASSLIIGDRGGEQYF. The CDR3 DNA sequence: TGTGCCAGCAGCTTGATTATAGGGGACAGGGGAGGAGAGCAGTACTTC.

J is TRBJ2-3 and V is TRBV5-1; 10 positions match TRBD2. CDR1 and CDR2 from the germline V gene are SGHRS and YFSETQ. J was trimmed by 1 base and V by 7 bases; bases with no gene match: 6. This CDR3 has 15 residues. Here the CDR3 reads CASEESGRGTDTQYF. The DNA of the CDR3 is TGCGCCAGCGAGGAGAGCGGGAGGGGCACAGATACGCAGTATTTT.

This rearrangement joins TRBV28 to TRBJ2-7; 11 positions agree with TRBD2. Germline V gene lookup returns CDR1 MDHEN and CDR2 SYDVKM. After removal of 5 bases from V and 2 bases from J, the junction contained 5 bases not matched to a gene. The CDR3 consists of 15 residues. The CDR3 is CASSPGTSGTYEQYF. CDR3 DNA sequence: TGTGCCAGCAGTCCTGGGACTAGCGGAACCTACGAGCAGTACTTC.

The chain employs TRBV29-1 and TRBJ2-7; 9 bases line up with TRBD1. This CDR3 has 13 amino acids. J gave up 1 base and V 7 bases, and 5 bases lay outside the gene matches. CDR1 SQVTM and CDR2 ANQGSEA come from the germline V gene. The CDR3 region has the DNA TGCAGCGCCGGACAGGGGCTATCCTACGAGCAGTACTTC. Amino acids: CSAGQGLSYEQYF.

The rearrangement joins TRBV7-9 to TRBJ2-7; the D is unclear. The CDR3 runs 11 residues. Trimming removed 5 bases at V and 4 bases at J, with 6 bases between. Germline CDR1 is SEHNR and CDR2 is FQNEAQ (reference sequence). DNA for the CDR3: TGTGCCAGCAGCCGAGAATACGAGCAGTACTTC. It is translated as CASSREYEQYF.

The V and J genes are TRBV4-1 and TRBJ2-7; 11 nucleotides line up with TRBD2. The germline V gene encodes CDR1 MGHRA and CDR2 YSYEKL. The V segment lost 3 bases and the J segment 2 bases; nucleotides outside the gene matches: 3. The CDR3 is made up of 15 amino acids. CDR3 amino acids: CASSHIAGGTYEQYF. The CDR3 coding sequence is TGCGCCAGCAGCCATATAGCGGGGGGGACCTACGAGCAGTACTTC.

This chain links TRBV11-3 with TRBJ2-7, with D perhaps matching TRBD2 (5 bases). This CDR3 is 15 amino acids long. V was pared by 0 bases and J by 7 bases, with 16 bases between. Germline V gene lookup returns CDR1 SGHNT and CDR2 YENEEA. The CDR3 DNA reads TGTGCCAGCAGCTTAGAAACCGGGCCCTCGGGAGAGCAGTACTTC. This translates into CASSLETGPSGEQYF.

The V and J genes are TRBV7-2 and TRBJ2-3; the match to TRBD1 covers 8 bases. Germline trimming cut 2 bases from V and 1 base from J; bases unmatched to any gene: 5. Germline V gene sequence: CDR1 SGHTA, CDR2 FQGNSA. This CDR3 region has 16 residues. The CDR3 sequence: CASSLQGARGTDTQYF. In DNA form, the CDR3 reads TGTGCCAGCAGCTTACAGGGGGCGCGGGGCACAGATACGCAGTATTTT.

The V gene is TRBV27, the J gene TRBJ2-7; a possible D gene is TRBD1 (5 bases). V was pared by 6 bases and J by 2 bases, with 17 bases between. The CDR3 has 15 residues. In germline, CDR1 is MNHEY, CDR2 SMNVEV (reference sequence). CDR3 bases: TGTGCCAGCAGCCCCGAGACGGCAGGGACCTACGAGCAGTACTTC. It is translated as CASSPETAGTYEQYF.

Points on this clone: This specimen includes other DNA sequences encoding the same CDR3. The chain uses TRBV7-8 and TRBJ1-3; D possibly corresponds to TRBD1 (6 bases). This CDR3 spans 15 amino acids. CDR1 is SGHVS, CDR2 FQNEAQ, per germline. Trimming left V 1 base short and J 0 bases short, with 7 bases between. CDR3 DNA: TGTGCCAGCAGCTTAGGCAGGGGCTCTGGAAACACCATATATTTT. Its protein is CASSLGRGSGNTIYF. Based on the CDR3 plus reference TRBV7-8 and TRBJ1-3, the full variable domain is GAGVSQSPRYKVAKRGQDVALRCDPISGHVSLFWYQQALGQGPEFLTYFQNEAQLDKSGLPSDRFFAERPEGSVSTLKIQRTQQEDSAVYLCASSLGRGSGNTIYFGEGSWLTVV.

The chain couples TRBV5-1 to TRBJ1-1; 9 bases are shared with TRBD1. Germline loops: CDR1 SGHRS, CDR2 YFSETQ. This CDR3 contains 15 residues. Germline trimming cut 0 bases from V and 3 bases from J; bases unmatched to any gene: 3. CDR3 region: CASSLERTGDTEAFF. CDR3 DNA sequence: TGCGCCAGCAGCTTGGAGCGGACAGGGGACACTGAAGCTTTCTTT.

The CDR3 sequence is CASSPTGVGYGYTF. DNA for the CDR3: TGTGCCAGTAGCCCCACCGGGGTGGGCTATGGCTACACCTTC. This chain links TRBV19 with TRBJ1-2, with unresolved D. Trimming removed 6 bases from V and 4 bases from J, with 15 bases in between. This CDR3 region has 14 residues. The germline gives CDR1 LNHDA, CDR2 SQIVND (reference sequence).

The chain combines TRBV27 with TRBJ1-6; 10 bases are a match to TRBD1. J lost 10 bases, V lost 6 bases, and 9 bases had no gene match. Per germline, CDR1 MNHEY and CDR2 SMNVEV (reference sequence). The CDR3 totals 15 residues. CDR3 DNA: TGTGCCAGCAGACAACCGGGGACAGGGGTCTCACCCCTCCACTTT. This encodes CASRQPGTGVSPLHF.

This clone was counted between two and nine times. The rearrangement links TRBV11-2 to TRBJ2-1; 10 nucleotides match TRBD2. Germline V gene lookup returns CDR1 SGHAT and CDR2 FQNNGV. CDR3 length: 17 residues. With 5 bases clipped from V and 8 bases from J, the junction kept 15 bases outside the gene matches. The chain's CDR3 is CASSPIGGSGRAHEQFF. DNA of the CDR3: TGTGCCAGCAGCCCGATCGGAGGGAGCGGGAGGGCCCATGAGCAGTTCTTC. Looking up the rest from reference TRBV11-2 and TRBJ2-1 gives the full variable domain: EAGVAQSPRYKIIEKRQSVAFWCNPISGHATLYWYQQILGQGPKLLIQFQNNGVVDDSQLPKDRFSAERLKGVDSTLKIQPAKLEDSAVYLCASSPIGGSGRAHEQFFGPGTRLTVL.

The chain uses TRBV27 and TRBJ2-3; D gene ambiguous. Trimming stripped 2 bases from V and 3 bases from J, with 9 bases between. CDR1 and CDR2 (germline): MNHEY, SMNVEV (reference sequence). The CDR3 spans 14 residues. CDR3 protein: CASSLRWSTDTQYF. CDR3 coding DNA: TGTGCCAGCAGTTTAAGGTGGAGTACAGATACGCAGTATTTT.

The rearrangement uses TRBV7-9 and TRBJ1-4; D is uncertain. Trimming took off 5 bases at V and 3 bases at J, with 13 bases between the two ends. Germline CDR1 SEHNR, CDR2 FQNEAQ (reference sequence). CDR3 length equals 15 residues. CDR3 sequence: CASSRTLGANEKLFF. CDR3 in DNA: TGTGCCAGCAGCCGAACCCTGGGAGCTAATGAAAAACTGTTTTTT.

Only a few counts were recorded for this clone. The junction shows a germline mismatch at one end, possibly a read error. The V gene is TRBV4-1, the J gene TRBJ2-7; 10 bases line up with TRBD1. In germline, CDR1 is MGHRA, CDR2 YSYEKL. The CDR3 covers 16 residues. Here the CDR3 DNA reads TGTGCCAGCAGCCATCCGGACAGGGGGGATCACTACGAGCAGTACTTC. Translated, it gives CASSHPDRGDHYEQYF.

J is TRBJ2-7 and V is TRBV5-1; maybe TRBD2 (5 bases). Germline V CDR1 and CDR2: SGHRS, YFSETQ. The CDR3 contains 16 residues. Trimming stripped 4 bases from V and 0 bases from J, with 17 bases between. This CDR3 reads CASSTHQRQSSYEQYF. CDR3 in DNA: TGCGCCAGCAGCACACATCAGCGGCAGAGCTCCTACGAGCAGTACTTC.

The chain couples TRBV29-1 to TRBJ2-1, with 10 bases identical to TRBD2. The CDR3 runs to 14 residues. CDR1 is SQVTM and CDR2 is ANQGSEA in the germline V gene. The junction had 9 bases not matched to a gene; V was cut back by 6 bases and J by 7 bases. The CDR3 DNA reads TGCAGCGTACAATTGTCTAGCGGGAGAAATGAGCAGTTCTTC. Translating it yields CSVQLSSGRNEQFF.

The rearrangement uses TRBV10-3 and TRBJ1-1; TRBD1 matches at 7 bases. V trimming: 0 bases; J trimming: 1 base; junction bases outside the gene matches: 2. The CDR3 is 15 amino acids. CDR1 is ENHRY, CDR2 SYGVKD, per germline. The CDR3, as DNA: TGTGCCATCAGTGAGTCGGGGACAGCGAACACTGAAGCTTTCTTT. This codes for CAISESGTANTEAFF.

The chain has TRBV18 and TRBJ1-2, with D possibly TRBD1 on 5 matching bases. The CDR3 loop spans 14 amino acids. Per the germline V gene, CDR1 is KGHSH and CDR2 is LQKENI. Between the trimmed V and J ends, which lost 6 bases and 0 bases, there was a span of 11 bases. The CDR3 loop is CASSEQETNYGYTF. The CDR3 region has the DNA TGTGCCAGCTCCGAACAGGAAACTAACTATGGCTACACCTTC.

This clone was seen only a few times. DNA for the CDR3: TGTGCCAGCAGCTTAGTGGCTAGCGGGAGGGCCGGGGAGACCCAGTACTTC. It is translated as CASSLVASGRAGETQYF. This chain links TRBV7-2 with TRBJ2-5; 12 nucleotides align to TRBD2. Germline V gene data show CDR1 as SGHTA and CDR2 as FQGNSA. J was trimmed by 5 bases and V by 1 base; bases with no gene match: 8. This CDR3 comprises 17 residues.

This chain connects TRBV6-4 to TRBJ1-1; 7 bases match TRBD1. Trimming cost V 5 bases and J 4 bases; bases outside gene matches: 7. This CDR3 is 14 amino acids long. Germline V gene data show CDR1 as MRHNA and CDR2 as SNTAGT. Here the CDR3 DNA reads TGTGCCAGCAGTCCCAGGGGGACGGGCACTGAAGCTTTCTTT. This encodes CASSPRGTGTEAFF.

The V call is TRBV6-1, the J call TRBJ2-6; TRBD1 might be the D (5 bases). The CDR3 length is 14 residues. V dropped 6 bases and J dropped 3 bases, with 9 bases sitting between them. Per the germline V gene, CDR1 is MNHNS and CDR2 is SASEGT. The CDR3 DNA is TGTGCCAGCAGGCGGACATATGGGGCCAACGTCCTGACTTTC. Translation: CASRRTYGANVLTF.

V usage is TRBV6-1 and J usage is TRBJ2-2, with D maybe TRBD1 (5 bases). Deletions cut 1 base from V and 2 bases from J, with 8 bases between. The CDR3 is made up of 15 amino acids. The germline gives CDR1 MNHNS, CDR2 SASEGT. CDR3 amino acids: CASSEEGVNTGELFF. As DNA, the CDR3 is TGTGCCAGCAGTGAAGAAGGGGTAAACACCGGGGAGCTGTTTTTT.

This clone has only a few counts. The rearrangement joins TRBV5-1 to TRBJ2-3, with 14 bases identical to TRBD2. The ends lost 3 bases at V and 0 bases at J; junction bases unmatched: 6. CDR3 length: 18 amino acids. Germline CDR1 SGHRS, CDR2 YFSETQ. For the CDR3, the DNA is TGCGCCAGCAGCTCGGGACTAGCGGGAGTCGGAAGCACAGATACGCAGTATTTT. Translation gives CASSSGLAGVGSTDTQYF.

J is TRBJ2-2 and V is TRBV7-8; TRBD2 matches 11 bases. The J segment lost 2 bases and the V segment lost 1 base, leaving 6 bases of the junction unmatched. The germline V gene encodes CDR1 SGHVS and CDR2 FQNEAQ. The CDR3 is 18 amino acids. CDR3 coding DNA: TGTGCCAGCAGCTTAGGGGTGGGACTAGCGGTTAACACCGGGGAGCTGTTTTTT. Protein sequence: CASSLGVGLAVNTGELFF.

This sequence joins TRBV5-1 and TRBJ1-2; TRBD1 matches at 9 bases. The CDR3 spans 16 residues. Germline values: CDR1 SGHRS, CDR2 YFSETQ. V dropped 3 bases and J dropped 4; count of bases not matched to a gene: 10. CDR3 residues: CASSSSPGQGVYGYTF. In DNA form, the CDR3 reads TGCGCCAGCAGCTCATCCCCGGGACAGGGAGTCTATGGCTACACCTTC.

V gene TRBV4-2 combines with J gene TRBJ2-7; the match to TRBD1 covers 9 bases. Germline V gene data show CDR1 as LGHNA and CDR2 as YNFKEQ. The CDR3 is made up of 15 amino acids. V trimming: 3 bases; J trimming: 4 bases; junction bases outside the gene matches: 7. CDR3 coding DNA: TGTGCCAGCAGCCAGGGACAGGGAGGTTCTTACGAGCAGTACTTC. Protein: CASSQGQGGSYEQYF.

The V and J genes are TRBV19 and TRBJ2-1; 13 nucleotides align to TRBD2. V dropped 5 bases and J dropped 4; count of bases not matched to a gene: 8. The CDR3 has 17 residues. CDR1 and CDR2 from the germline V gene are LNHDA and SQIVND (reference sequence). The CDR3 sequence is CASSPGTSGTLYNEQFF. The CDR3 nucleotides are TGTGCCAGTAGTCCAGGGACTAGCGGGACCCTGTACAATGAGCAGTTCTTC.

This rearrangement joins TRBV7-2 to TRBJ2-2; TRBD2 matches 10 bases. Trimming cost V 6 bases and J 9 bases; bases outside gene matches: 4. Germline-derived CDR1 and CDR2 are SGHTA and FQGNSA. The CDR3 is 13 amino acids. CDR3 in amino acids: CASRRLAGRELFF. CDR3 bases: TGTGCCAGCAGGAGACTAGCGGGTCGGGAGCTGTTTTTT.